These 27 T cell receptor beta chains share one sample of origin, sequenced in a study of OX40 agonist ivuxolimab in advanced cancers. Here immunoSEQ multiplex PCR was the method, and the copy in TCRdb shows in-frame clones only, minus some. The data show over 25,000 clones, about 90% seen once. The sequencing used CD4+ or CD8+ T cells sorted from blood, collected in a trial of the OX40 agonist ivuxolimab. The receptors stem from an adult with an advanced solid tumor such as melanoma, head and neck, liver or kidney cancer.

The CDR3 coding sequence is TGTGCCAGCAGCCCAGCCGCCCGCGGGCTGGTGACCGGGGAGCTGTTTTTT. As protein: CASSPAARGLVTGELFF. The chain is built from TRBV7-2 and TRBJ2-2; D might be TRBD2 (5 bases). The CDR3 is 17 amino acids. Trimming took off 5 bases at V and 5 bases at J, with 21 bases between the two ends. The germline gives CDR1 SGHTA, CDR2 FQGNSA.

The chain has TRBV5-6 and TRBJ1-5, with 7 bases fitting TRBD1. Germline CDR1 and CDR2: SGHDT and YYEEEE. This CDR3 has 16 residues. Trimming took 0 bases from V and 4 from J; bases not matched to a gene: 7. Here the CDR3 DNA reads TGTGCCAGCAGCTTGGCAACAGGGGAAGATAATCAGCCCCAGCATTTT. Its translation: CASSLATGEDNQPQHF.

This sequence joins TRBV11-1 and TRBJ2-7; D gene ambiguous. The CDR3 sequence is 14 residues long. From germline, CDR1 is SGHAT and CDR2 FQDESV (reference sequence). Deletions cut 5 bases from V and 3 bases from J, with 14 bases between. The CDR3 coding sequence is TGTGCCAGCAGCGAAAACCGGGCCCACTACGAGCAGTACTTC. It translates to CASSENRAHYEQYF.

The chain carries TRBV6-1 and TRBJ2-1; D remains ambiguous. Trimming cost V 8 bases and J 0 bases, with 8 bases left between them. Per the germline V gene, CDR1 is MNHNS and CDR2 is SASEGT. The CDR3 spans 13 residues. The DNA of the CDR3 is TGTGCCAGCGACGCGTACTCCTACAATGAGCAGTTCTTC. It translates to CASDAYSYNEQFF.

The CDR3 DNA follows: TGTGCCAGCAGCGTAGGCCCGGACAGTACCGAGCAGTACTTC. Protein sequence: CASSVGPDSTEQYF. V and J are TRBV9 and TRBJ2-7, with a possible D match to TRBD1 (6 bases). With 0 bases removed from V and 6 bases from J, the gap between germline ends came to 13 bases. This CDR3 comprises 14 residues. Looked up from germline, CDR1 is SGDLS and CDR2 is YYNGEE. Supplemented by reference TRBV9 and TRBJ2-7, the full variable domain reads DSGVTQTPKHLITATGQRVTLRCSPRSGDLSVYWYQQSLDQGLQFLIQYYNGEERAKGNILERFSAQQFPDLHSELNLSSLELGDSALYFCASSVGPDSTEQYFGPGTRLTVT.

This chain joins TRBV18 and TRBJ2-1; TRBD2 agrees at 13 bases. Germline-derived CDR1 and CDR2 are KGHSH and LQKENI. The V gene end was trimmed by 5 bases and the J gene end by 0 bases; junction bases not matched to a gene: 19. The CDR3 contains 22 residues. The CDR3 nucleotides read TGTGCCAGCTCAGGCACCACGGAACTAGCGGGAGGGTCCTTCAGCTCCTACAATGAGCAGTTCTTC. It yields the protein CASSGTTELAGGSFSSYNEQFF.

This clone was recorded only once. The chain joins TRBV6-6 to TRBJ1-5, with TRBD1 identical over 7 bases. Looked up from germline, CDR1 is MNHNY and CDR2 is SVGAGI (reference sequence). V lost 10 bases and J lost 4; bases outside the gene matches: 7. The CDR3 runs to 13 residues. The CDR3 DNA sequence: TGTGCCACCGTCGACAGGGTAAATCAGCCCCAGCATTTT. Amino acids: CATVDRVNQPQHF.

CDR3 in DNA: TGTGCCGGCATCCCAGGGTGTGGAGAGACCCAGTACTTC. As protein: CAGIPGCGETQYF. The chain uses TRBV6-4 and TRBJ2-5, with a tentative D call TRBD1 (5 bases). Trimming pared 11 bases from V and 4 bases from J, leaving 17 bases between. This CDR3 is built from 13 residues. CDR1 is MRHNA, CDR2 SNTAGT, per germline.

The CDR3 sequence is CASSYFPGQNQPQHF. CDR3 nucleotide sequence: TGTGCCAGCAGTTACTTTCCGGGACAGAATCAGCCCCAGCATTTT. The chain joins TRBV6-5 to TRBJ1-5; 7 bases fit TRBD1. J was trimmed by 4 bases and V by 1 base; bases with no gene match: 4. This CDR3 contains 15 residues. Germline V CDR1 and CDR2: MNHEY, SVGAGI.

V and J are TRBV6-1 and TRBJ1-5; D is possibly TRBD1 (6 bases). Germline V gives CDR1 MNHNS, CDR2 SASEGT. Deletions cut 2 bases from V and 7 bases from J, with 12 bases between. This CDR3 is 14 amino acids long. In DNA, the CDR3 is TGTGCCAGCAGTGAACTGGGGGCGAGGCAGCCCCAGCATTTT. It is translated as CASSELGARQPQHF.

Comment on this clone: This same CDR3 is encoded by further DNA sequences in the sample. The chain has TRBV21-1 and TRBJ1-4; TRBD1 was called by the table and not checked on the DNA. TRBV21-1 is a recognized pseudogene. The CDR3 is made up of 17 amino acids. The DNA for the CDR3 is TGTGCCAGCAGCAAAGCGGACAGGGAGGCAACTAATGAAAAACTGTTTTTT. As protein: CASSKADREATNEKLFF.

This chain links TRBV6-5 with TRBJ2-7, with 10 bases fitting TRBD2. After removal of 0 bases from V and 3 bases from J, the junction contained 2 bases not matched to a gene. Germline V gene lookup returns CDR1 MNHEY and CDR2 SVGAGI. This CDR3 is built from 15 residues. CDR3 residues: CASSYSLAGNYEQYF. The CDR3 bases are TGTGCCAGCAGTTACTCACTAGCGGGAAACTACGAGCAGTACTTC.

The chain combines TRBV27 with TRBJ2-7; D may be TRBD1 or TRBD2 (6 bases each). Germline CDR1 is MNHEY and CDR2 is SMNVEV (reference sequence). Trimming removed 2 bases from V and 5 bases from J, with 16 bases in between. The CDR3 has 15 amino acids. CDR3 sequence reads: CASSLGVDGGHEQYF. CDR3 DNA sequence: TGTGCCAGCAGTTTAGGGGTCGACGGGGGCCACGAGCAGTACTTC.

CDR3 in amino acids: CASSLIEAEYEQYF. The CDR3 DNA follows: TGTGCCAGCAGCTTAATTGAGGCAGAGTACGAGCAGTACTTC. This chain joins TRBV11-2 and TRBJ2-7; D remains unclear. CDR1 and CDR2 (germline): SGHAT, FQNNGV. The V and J ends lost 2 bases and 4 bases respectively, with 12 bases between them. This CDR3 has 14 amino acids.

The chain carries TRBV15 and TRBJ1-5; D is unclear. Germline-derived CDR1 and CDR2 are LNHNV and YYDKDF (reference sequence). V lost 2 bases and J lost 0, with 8 bases in between. The CDR3 is 15 amino acids. CDR3: CATSRRADSNQPQHF. CDR3 bases: TGTGCCACCAGCAGACGGGCAGATAGCAATCAGCCCCAGCATTTT. The complete variable domain, with remaining parts taken from reference TRBV15 and TRBJ1-5, reads DAMVIQNPRYQVTQFGKPVTLSCSQTLNHNVMYWYQQKSSQAPKLLFHYYDKDFNNEADTPDNFQSRRPNTSFCFLDIRSPGLGDTAMYLCATSRRADSNQPQHFGDGTRLSIL.

The chain carries TRBV6-1 and TRBJ2-5; no reliable D call. This CDR3 contains 11 residues. Per germline, CDR1 MNHNS and CDR2 SASEGT. Trimming removed 6 bases at V and 2 bases at J, with 4 bases between. In DNA form, the CDR3 reads TGTGCCAGCAGAACACAAGAGACCCAGTACTTC. Its translation is CASRTQETQYF.

The gene calls are TRBV5-5 and TRBJ2-7, with 7 bases that match TRBD1. This CDR3 comprises 15 residues. V shed 3 bases and J 2 bases; nucleotides not matched to a gene: 8. Germline V gives CDR1 SGHKS, CDR2 YYEKEE (reference sequence). The CDR3 DNA is TGTGCCAGCAGCTGGGCGACAGGGTTCACCTACGAGCAGTACTTC. Amino acid sequence: CASSWATGFTYEQYF.

This clone has a handful of counts. The V gene is TRBV15, the J gene TRBJ2-7; 7 nucleotides agree with TRBD1. The J segment lost 1 base and the V segment lost 5 bases, leaving 5 bases of the junction unmatched. Germline V CDR1 and CDR2: LNHNV, YYDKDF (reference sequence). The CDR3 loop spans 14 amino acids. The CDR3 protein is CATSPGTDSYEQYF. Here the CDR3 DNA reads TGTGCCACCAGCCCCGGGACAGATTCCTACGAGCAGTACTTC.

J is TRBJ1-4 and V is TRBV7-3; 8 bases map to TRBD1. CDR3 length: 15 amino acids. J was trimmed by 4 bases and V by 2 bases; bases with no gene match: 3. Per germline, CDR1 SGHTA and CDR2 FQGTGA. This CDR3 reads CASSLQDRDNEKLFF. The CDR3, as DNA: TGTGCCAGCAGCTTACAGGACAGGGATAATGAAAAACTGTTTTTT.

This chain links TRBV19 with TRBJ2-7; tentatively, D is TRBD1 (7 bases). Deletions cut 5 bases from V and 2 bases from J, with 16 bases between. CDR1 is LNHDA, CDR2 SQIVND, per germline (reference sequence). This CDR3 contains 15 residues. CDR3 coding DNA: TGTGCCAGTAGTCAAGACCCAGGGGGGACCTACGAGCAGTACTTC. This encodes CASSQDPGGTYEQYF.

The chain combines TRBV6-5 with TRBJ2-7; D is perhaps TRBD1 (6 bases). V lost 1 base to trimming and J lost 4 bases, with 17 bases between them. In germline, CDR1 is MNHEY, CDR2 SVGAGI. The CDR3 is 16 residues long. DNA for the CDR3: TGTGCCAGCAGTTACTATCCGGACAGTCCACTGTACGAGCAGTACTTC. Translating it yields CASSYYPDSPLYEQYF.

The chain uses TRBV7-3 and TRBJ1-1; D unclear. V was shortened by 2 bases and J by 11 bases, with 15 bases between the two germline ends. CDR3 length: 13 amino acids. Looked up from germline, CDR1 is SGHTA and CDR2 is FQGTGA. The CDR3 DNA reads TGTGCCAGCAGCTTAGTGGCGGCCGGTGGGGCTTTCTTT. It yields the protein CASSLVAAGGAFF.

V gene TRBV9 combines with J gene TRBJ2-2; 13 bases fit TRBD2. Germline CDR1 and CDR2: SGDLS and YYNGEE. CDR3 length equals 20 residues. Unmatched junction bases numbered 16, after V lost 4 bases and J lost 4 bases. The CDR3 spells CASSLTGLAGAYLGTGELFF. Here the CDR3 DNA reads TGTGCCAGCAGCCTCACCGGACTAGCGGGGGCCTACTTGGGCACCGGGGAGCTGTTTTTT.

V gene TRBV7-9 combines with J gene TRBJ1-1; unclear D gene. Between the trimmed V and J ends, which lost 5 bases and 3 bases, there was a span of 16 bases. There are 15 residues in the CDR3. The germline gives CDR1 SEHNR, CDR2 FQNEAQ (reference sequence). The CDR3 nucleotides read TGTGCCAGCAGCCCCGACCTGAAGATATACACTGAAGCTTTCTTT. Its protein is CASSPDLKIYTEAFF.

The rearrangement links TRBV29-1 to TRBJ1-4; D might be TRBD1 (6 bases). CDR1 is SQVTM, CDR2 ANQGSEA, per germline. CDR3 length: 14 amino acids. V gave up 6 bases and J gave up 7 bases, with 18 bases separating them. The CDR3 coding sequence is TGCAGCGTCAAGTTCGGATCGGGGGCTGAAAAACTGTTTTTT. It encodes CSVKFGSGAEKLFF.

This clone was seen more than once but under ten times. The rearrangement links TRBV5-5 to TRBJ2-5; unclear D gene. Germline lookup yields CDR1 SGHKS and CDR2 YYEKEE (reference sequence). This CDR3 has 13 amino acids. V was trimmed by 5 bases and J by 1 base, leaving 9 bases between them. The DNA of the CDR3 is TGTGCCAGCAGAAGAGACCGCCAAGAGACCCAGTACTTC. Encoded protein: CASRRDRQETQYF.

The V call is TRBV7-2, the J call TRBJ2-7; D might be TRBD2 (5 bases). The germline V and J ends were trimmed by 5 bases and 0 bases, with 8 bases remaining between them. The CDR3 runs to 13 residues. From germline, CDR1 is SGHTA and CDR2 FQGNSA. CDR3 residues: CASSADSSYEQYF. CDR3 sequence (DNA): TGTGCCAGCAGCGCGGACTCCTCCTACGAGCAGTACTTC.